These 28 T cell receptor beta chains came from one sample sequenced in a study of Graves' ophthalmopathy and Graves' hyperthyroidism. The authors amplified TCR beta CDR3 regions, and they did so from RNA transcripts for repertoire sequencing. First-round RT-PCR employed HTBI primers, with a second-round multiplex PCR after it. TCRdb re-analysed the multiplex PCR reads in MiXCR, keeping a single row per CDR3 protein. Among 450,000 to 600,000 distinct CDR3 sequences, under 40% were seen once, and the ten largest hold about 4.2%. Sequencing used peripheral blood or thyroid tissue (not recorded which). Receptors originate from an adult man with Graves' hyperthyroidism.

The V and J genes are TRBV7-2 and TRBJ2-5, with unresolved D. From germline, CDR1 is SGHTA and CDR2 FQGNSA. Trimming cost V 2 bases and J 5 bases, with 9 bases left between them. This CDR3 region has 13 residues. CDR3 in amino acids: CASSLLPRETQYF. CDR3 bases: TGTGCCAGCAGCTTATTGCCTCGGGAGACCCAGTACTTC.

This clonotype was seen ten or more times. The chain employs TRBV28 and TRBJ1-5; no definite D call. V was shortened by 6 bases and J by 5 bases, with 14 bases between the two germline ends. The CDR3 runs to 14 residues. Germline loops: CDR1 MDHEN, CDR2 SYDVKM. CDR3 amino acids: CASSPAGPHQPQHF. CDR3 bases: TGTGCCAGCAGCCCCGCAGGCCCCCATCAGCCCCAGCATTTT. Full variable domain (remainder filled in from reference TRBV28 and TRBJ1-5): DVKVTQSSRYLVKRTGEKVFLECVQDMDHENMFWYRQDPGLGLRLIYFSYDVKMKEKGDIPEGYSVSREKKERFSLILESASTNQTSMYLCASSPAGPHQPQHFGDGTRLSIL.

The chain uses TRBV7-8 and TRBJ2-2; 13 nucleotides align to TRBD2. Per germline, CDR1 SGHVS and CDR2 FQNEAQ. The CDR3 has 16 residues. The junction had 2 bases not matched to a gene; V was cut back by 5 bases and J by 2 bases. The CDR3 nucleotides read TGTGCCAGCAGCGGGACTAGCGGGACAAACACCGGGGAGCTGTTTTTT. This translates into CASSGTSGTNTGELFF. Combining the CDR3 with reference TRBV7-8 and TRBJ2-2 gives the whole variable domain GAGVSQSPRYKVAKRGQDVALRCDPISGHVSLFWYQQALGQGPEFLTYFQNEAQLDKSGLPSDRFFAERPEGSVSTLKIQRTQQEDSAVYLCASSGTSGTNTGELFFGEGSRLTVL.

The chain couples TRBV13 to TRBJ1-3; perhaps TRBD1 as D (5 bases). The CDR3 has 14 residues. Trimming shortened V by 4 bases and J by 4 bases, and 11 bases separated the two germline ends. Germline V CDR1 and CDR2: PRHDT, FYEKMQ (reference sequence). CDR3 nucleotide sequence: TGTGCCAGCAGCTCGGGACTAGCGGGAAACACCATATATTTT. It yields the protein CASSSGLAGNTIYF.

With regard to this clonotype: A read error is likely, as this CDR3 ends without the conserved phenylalanine or tryptophan. The chain uses TRBV28 and TRBJ1-1; 8 bases are a match to TRBD1. Germline V gives CDR1 MDHEN, CDR2 SYDVKM. V dropped 7 bases and J dropped 3; count of bases not matched to a gene: 7. This CDR3 has 14 residues. The CDR3 nucleotides are TGTGCCAGCACTAGGACAGGGTCAGACACTGAAGCTTTCCTT. Amino acid sequence: CASTRTGSDTEAFL.

This clonotype was seen at least ten times. This rearrangement joins TRBV20-1 to TRBJ1-3; no clear D gene. The germline V gene has CDR1 DFQATT and CDR2 SNEGSKA (reference sequence). This CDR3 is built from 11 residues. Trimming left V 2 bases short and J 4 bases short, with 3 bases between. Written as DNA, the CDR3 is TGCAGTGCTAGAATCGGAAACACCATATATTTT. Translating gives CSARIGNTIYF.

The chain couples TRBV19 to TRBJ2-2, with 8 bases fitting TRBD1. V was pared by 4 bases and J by 1 base, with 5 bases of the junction left unmatched. The CDR3 sequence is 16 residues long. The V gene's germline CDR1 is LNHDA and CDR2 SQIVND (reference sequence). CDR3 region: CASSKDRGGNTGELFF. The CDR3, as DNA: TGTGCCAGTAGTAAAGACAGGGGTGGGAACACCGGGGAGCTGTTTTTT.

About this clonotype itself: Germline and junction disagree at one end, which may indicate a read error. This rearrangement joins TRBV2 to TRBJ2-7, with 13 bases aligning to TRBD2. The DNA end is more similar to TRBJ2-1, so the J call may be wrong. Germline V gene sequence: CDR1 SNHLY, CDR2 FYNNEI. CDR3 length equals 16 residues. CDR3 in amino acids: CATSDPRTSGGDEQFF. As DNA, the CDR3 is TGTGCCACCAGTGACCCGCGGACTAGCGGGGGCGATGAGCAGTTCTTC.

This chain connects TRBV18 to TRBJ1-2; the D gene is possibly TRBD1 (6 bases). The CDR3 contains 14 residues. The V and J ends lost 8 bases and 3 bases respectively, with 16 bases between them. CDR1 KGHSH and CDR2 LQKENI come from the germline V gene. CDR3 loop: CASSQGRWDYGYTF. CDR3 sequence (DNA): TGTGCCAGCAGCCAGGGGCGATGGGACTATGGCTACACCTTC.

Regarding this clonotype: Being one base from a much bigger clone, this may be a read error. The chain employs TRBV7-9 and TRBJ2-2; perhaps TRBD1 as D (6 bases). This CDR3 has 15 amino acids. The germline V gene encodes CDR1 SEHNR and CDR2 FQNEAQ (reference sequence). Trimming pared 6 bases from V and 4 bases from J, leaving 15 bases between. CDR3 residues: CASSFAGTFTGELFF. In nucleotides, the CDR3 is TGTGCCAGCAGTTTTGCCGGGACATTCACCGGGGAGCTGTTTTTT.

The chain carries TRBV29-1 and TRBJ2-2; no clear D. This CDR3 contains 13 residues. Germline CDR1 SQVTM, CDR2 ANQGSEA. The V gene lost 2 bases and the J gene lost 8 bases, with 12 bases spanning the gap. CDR3 amino acids: CSVEHPSTGELFF. The DNA for the CDR3 is TGCAGCGTTGAACACCCCTCGACAGGGGAGCTGTTTTTT.

This sequence joins TRBV12-3 or TRBV12-4 and TRBJ2-7, with D unresolved. CDR3 size: 14 residues. The V end was cut by 1 base, the J end by 5 bases, with 12 bases between. DNA for the CDR3: TGTGCCAGCAGTTTAGGGGGTCCGAGGAACGAGCAGTACTTC. Amino acids: CASSLGGPRNEQYF.

This clonotype was observed many times. J is TRBJ1-6 and V is TRBV7-2; no reliable D call. V was clipped by 1 base and J by 9 bases, with 13 bases between them. Germline V CDR1 and CDR2: SGHTA, FQGNSA. This CDR3 is built from 15 residues. The CDR3 sequence is CASSLVPRIGSPLHF. In nucleotides, the CDR3 is TGTGCCAGCAGCTTAGTACCCAGGATTGGTTCACCCCTCCACTTT.

A word on this clonotype: At one of its ends the junction is not consistent with the germline gene, which may arise from a read error. This chain links TRBV7-3 with TRBJ2-5; 12 bases match TRBD2. Germline V lookup: CDR1 SGHTA, CDR2 FQGTGA. The CDR3 is 16 amino acids. DNA for the CDR3: TGTGCTAGCAGCTCCGGGACTAGCGGGCACCAAGAGACCCAGTACTTC. As protein: CASSSGTSGHQETQYF.

This clonotype was recorded at least ten times. This chain links TRBV9 with TRBJ1-4; unclear D gene. The CDR3 spans 14 residues. Trimming took off 0 bases at V and 4 bases at J, with 7 bases between the two ends. Per germline, CDR1 SGDLS and CDR2 YYNGEE. CDR3 nucleotide sequence: TGTGCCAGCAGCGTAGGGGCAGGTAATGAAAAACTGTTTTTT. This codes for CASSVGAGNEKLFF.

Ten or more counts support this clonotype. The chain carries TRBV15 and TRBJ1-2; D unresolved. The V gene's germline CDR1 is LNHNV and CDR2 YYDKDF (reference sequence). This CDR3 is built from 13 residues. V lost 0 bases and J lost 8, with 10 bases in between. The CDR3, as DNA: TGTGCCACCAGCAGAGATTTCGTCAGCGGCTACACCTTC. This sequence encodes CATSRDFVSGYTF.

The V call is TRBV7-9, the J call TRBJ2-5; 7 bases agree with TRBD2. CDR1 SEHNR and CDR2 FQNEAQ come from the germline V gene (reference sequence). The CDR3 length is 14 residues. V was pared by 1 base and J by 6 bases, with 5 bases of the junction left unmatched. The CDR3 sequence: CASSLVRGGKTQYF. The CDR3 DNA reads as TGTGCCAGCAGCTTAGTTCGGGGAGGGAAGACCCAGTACTTC.

This clonotype was counted between two and nine times. The chain uses TRBV28 and TRBJ1-6; 7 bases fit TRBD1. After removal of 6 bases from V and 2 bases from J, the junction contained 4 bases not matched to a gene. Germline V CDR1 and CDR2: MDHEN, SYDVKM. This CDR3 is built from 15 residues. The CDR3 loop reads CASRTQGTYNSPLHF. The CDR3 bases are TGTGCCAGCAGGACACAGGGGACCTATAATTCACCCCTCCACTTT.

This clonotype was observed many times. This rearrangement joins TRBV20-1 to TRBJ1-6; unclear D gene. Trimming cost V 6 bases and J 3 bases, with 12 bases left between them. Germline CDR1 DFQATT, CDR2 SNEGSKA (reference sequence). The CDR3 length is 14 residues. The CDR3 spells CSAEAVLYNSPLHF. CDR3 nucleotides: TGCAGTGCGGAGGCAGTCCTCTATAATTCACCCCTCCACTTT.

This clonotype appeared a few times. The CDR3 DNA sequence: TGTGCCAGCAGCGGAGGGGGAGGAAATGAAAAACTGTTTTTT. Translation gives CASSGGGGNEKLFF. J is TRBJ1-4 and V is TRBV9; the D gene is possibly TRBD1 (6 bases). V was cut by 3 bases and J by 5 bases, with 11 bases left in between. The germline CDR1 and CDR2 sequences are SGDLS and YYNGEE. The CDR3 covers 14 residues.

This clonotype came up many times. This chain connects TRBV7-9 to TRBJ1-1; D is ambiguous. The CDR3 contains 13 residues. V lost 11 bases and J 3 bases, leaving 16 bases between the germline ends. Looked up from germline, CDR1 is SEHNR and CDR2 is FQNEAQ (reference sequence). The CDR3 nucleotides are TGTGCCGGTCAACGGGATCTGGACACTGAAGCTTTCTTT. Its protein is CAGQRDLDTEAFF.

In its sample, this clonotype was seen a few times. The rearrangement joins TRBV19 to TRBJ1-1; D might be TRBD1 (6 bases). Trimming shortened V by 3 bases and J by 0 bases, and 20 bases separated the two germline ends. Looked up from germline, CDR1 is LNHDA and CDR2 is SQIVND (reference sequence). The length of the CDR3 is 18 residues. This CDR3 is CASSMFGGGGQMNTEAFF. For the CDR3, the DNA is TGTGCCAGTAGTATGTTCGGCGGGGGAGGACAGATGAACACTGAAGCTTTCTTT.

This clonotype was seen only once. The V gene is TRBV24-1, the J gene TRBJ2-7; 14 positions match TRBD2. Near its end, the DNA agrees better with TRBJ2-1, so the J call may be wrong. The length of the CDR3 is 17 residues. Per the germline V gene, CDR1 is KGHDR and CDR2 is SFDVKD. The CDR3 reads CATSDPGLAGVGNEQFF. The CDR3 region has the DNA TGTGCCACCAGTGATCCGGGACTAGCGGGAGTTGGAAATGAGCAGTTCTTC.

The chain couples TRBV7-2 to TRBJ2-3; D is undetermined. The CDR3 spans 14 residues. Between the trimmed V and J ends, which lost 3 bases and 1 base, there was a span of 8 bases. Germline assignment: CDR1 SGHTA and CDR2 FQGNSA. The CDR3 DNA sequence: TGTGCCAGCAGCTTCCTCAGCGGCACAGATACGCAGTATTTT. Its translation is CASSFLSGTDTQYF.

The chain carries TRBV10-3 and TRBJ1-2; D ambiguous. Germline lookup yields CDR1 ENHRY and CDR2 SYGVKD. The CDR3 contains 13 residues. V lost 0 bases and J 10 bases, leaving 12 bases between the germline ends. The CDR3 nucleotides are TGTGCCATCAGTGAGTCGGGCGGGAGTCCCTACACCTTC. It translates to CAISESGGSPYTF.

V and J are TRBV29-1 and TRBJ2-6; D is undetermined. The CDR3 sequence is 8 residues long. Germline CDR1 reads SQVTM; CDR2 reads ANQGSEA. V was cut by 6 bases and J by 15 bases, with 6 bases left in between. The CDR3 nucleotides read TGCAGCGTGCTGGGCCTGACTTTC. Translating it yields CSVLGLTF.

This clonotype occurred a few times. The rearrangement links TRBV7-9 to TRBJ2-3, with D perhaps TRBD2 (5 bases). Germline V lookup: CDR1 SEHNR, CDR2 FQNEAQ (reference sequence). The V and J ends lost 5 bases and 2 bases respectively, with 11 bases between them. The CDR3 is made up of 14 amino acids. CDR3 in amino acids: CASSQRLTTDTQYF. CDR3 DNA: TGTGCCAGCAGCCAAAGACTAACCACAGATACGCAGTATTTT.

This clonotype was seen only once. V and J are TRBV7-8 and TRBJ2-1; 7 nucleotides match TRBD2. There are 12 residues in the CDR3. V shed 7 bases and J 9 bases; nucleotides not matched to a gene: 6. The germline gives CDR1 SGHVS, CDR2 FQNEAQ. In nucleotides, the CDR3 is TGTGCCAGCATCGAGCGGGGTAGTGAGCAGTTCTTC. It codes for CASIERGSEQFF. Using reference TRBV7-8 and TRBJ2-1 for the parts outside the CDR3, the full variable domain is GAGVSQSPRYKVAKRGQDVALRCDPISGHVSLFWYQQALGQGPEFLTYFQNEAQLDKSGLPSDRFFAERPEGSVSTLKIQRTQQEDSAVYLCASIERGSEQFFGPGTRLTVL.